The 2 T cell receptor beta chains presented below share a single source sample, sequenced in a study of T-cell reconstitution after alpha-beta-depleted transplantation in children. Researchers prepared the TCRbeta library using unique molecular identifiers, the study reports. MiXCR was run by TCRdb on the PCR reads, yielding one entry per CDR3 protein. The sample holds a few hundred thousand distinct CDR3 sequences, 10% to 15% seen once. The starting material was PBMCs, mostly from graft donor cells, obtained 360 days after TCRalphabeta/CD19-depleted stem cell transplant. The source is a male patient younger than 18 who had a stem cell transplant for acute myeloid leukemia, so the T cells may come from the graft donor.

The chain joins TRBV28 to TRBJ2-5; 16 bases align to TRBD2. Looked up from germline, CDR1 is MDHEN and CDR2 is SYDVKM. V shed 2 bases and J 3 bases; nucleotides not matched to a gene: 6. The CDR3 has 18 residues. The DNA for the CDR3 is TGTGCCAGCAGTTTACTCGGGACTAGCGGGAGGGTAGAAGAGACCCAGTACTTC. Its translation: CASSLLGTSGRVEETQYF.

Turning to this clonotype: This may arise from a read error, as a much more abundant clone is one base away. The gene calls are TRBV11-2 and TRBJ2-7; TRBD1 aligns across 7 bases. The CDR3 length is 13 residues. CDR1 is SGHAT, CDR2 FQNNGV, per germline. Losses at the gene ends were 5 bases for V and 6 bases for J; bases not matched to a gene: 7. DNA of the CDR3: TGTGCCAGCAGCCGGGACAGACTCTCCGAGCAGTACTTC. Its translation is CASSRDRLSEQYF.